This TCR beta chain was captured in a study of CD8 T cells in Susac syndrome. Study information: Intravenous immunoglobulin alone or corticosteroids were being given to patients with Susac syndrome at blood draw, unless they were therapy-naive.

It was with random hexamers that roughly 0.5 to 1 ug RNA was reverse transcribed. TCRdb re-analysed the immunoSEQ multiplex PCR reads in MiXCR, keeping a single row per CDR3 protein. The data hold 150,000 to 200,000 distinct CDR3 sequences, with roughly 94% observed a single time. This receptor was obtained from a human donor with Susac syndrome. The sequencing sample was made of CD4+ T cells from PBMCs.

This CDR3 is CASSLYYGTAQETQYF. The CDR3 DNA reads as TGTGCCAGCAGTTTATACTACGGGACCGCCCAAGAGACCCAGTACTTC. This chain links TRBV12-3 or TRBV12-4 with TRBJ2-5; the D call may be TRBD1 or TRBD2 (5 bases each). The CDR3 totals 16 residues. V shed 2 bases and J shed 1 base, with 14 bases lying between them.